This T cell receptor (beta chain) was sequenced in a study of blood T cells in healthy people across ages (dated by TCRdb to 2014 to 2015). For context, the study as a whole: In model experiments, template switching captured about one uniquely barcoded TCR beta cDNA molecule for every two T cells. Age-related changes in TCR beta repertoire diversity were measured in the study by deep sequencing normalized with unique cDNA molecular identifiers. The donors were split into four age groups: young (average about 16 years), middle-aged (roughly 39), aged (approximately 60) and long-lived (about 74). To avoid experimental bias, donors of different ages were randomly spread across the sequencing lanes. The study analyzed two additional independent replicas of 1 million unique cDNA reads from the same blood draw for two donors, one aged 18 to 29 and one aged 80 or older. Points the paper makes about the study in general: Estimates of total diversity based on one million sequenced T cells were considered lower bounds and underestimates. A strong correlation was found between observed TCR beta diversity and the percentage of naive T cells measured by flow cytometry. Compared with the aged group, the long-lived group had more naive CD4+ T cells, fewer expanded clones and increased TCR diversity, a pattern suggesting age selection. Because the CMV infection status of the donors was unknown, age-related changes in expanded clonotypes may potentially have been confounded. Since profiling was done on bulk unsorted PBMCs, naive and antigen-experienced compartments could not be conclusively compared. As age increased, observed TCR beta diversity per million T cells dropped in a roughly linear way, and a significant reduction was already evident by age 40.

About this clonotype: Its antigen target is currently unknown. Qualities for individual bases were not recorded, and no much larger clone is one base off.

Unmatched junction bases come to 3, with V trimmed by 3 bases and J by 5 bases. As encoded in the germline V gene, CDR1 is KGHSH while CDR2 is LQKENI. Spanning cysteine to phenylalanine, the CDR3 consists of 14 amino acids. Solely the CDR3 DNA is kept, with 42 bases framed from the first base. Preparation of the library involved 5' RACE. The reads were generated on an Illumina HiSeq 2500. A second roughly 6 to 12 cycle PCR used a sample-barcoded 5' primer and a J-beta primer mix. A unique molecular identifier was introduced onto each TCR beta cDNA molecule by a template-switch 5' adaptor carrying 12 random nucleotides. Each sample yielded at least 3 million CDR3-containing paired-end reads. All of the RNA was converted into first-strand cDNA using the Mint cDNA synthesis kit, with a TRBC-specific oligonucleotide serving as the primer. Following uracil-DNA glycosylase treatment, a first 18-cycle PCR with universal primers M1SS and BC2_uni_R was performed on all cDNA. The source study handled its data this way. Each sample was normalized by randomly selecting 1 million high-quality reads, each carrying a distinct molecular identifier. Reads sharing molecular identifiers were discarded rather than binned into consensus sequences. MiTCR, set to a Q25 quality threshold and the strictest error-elimination algorithm, was used for CDR3 identification, clonotype clustering and error correction. Lower-bound total TCR beta diversity was estimated with a nonparametric unseen species model using Euler transformation. Starting from the raw public reads, TCRdb applied fastp trimming at Q25, assembled clones with MiXCR and retained in-frame beta chains. One record per CDR3 amino acid sequence lists the most common genes and DNA. The V and J calls shown here were made by TCRdb, not taken from the authors' results. The sample profile shows around 990,000 distinct CDR3 sequences; less than 45% of them were found once. Under 15% of the sample is in the top ten clones.

Systemically healthy Caucasian individuals from Russia, 39 in total and aged about 6 to 95 years, were included as donors. Each donor gave 8 to 10 milliliters of peripheral blood, drawn into EDTA-treated Vacutainer tubes. Ficoll-Paque density-gradient centrifugation was used to isolate PBMCs, with at least 7 million per sample. Total RNA was extracted from PBMCs with Trizol reagent, with at least 6 micrograms obtained per sample. For every donor, flow cytometry on a PBMC aliquot measured the percentage of naive CD45RAhigh/CD27high T cells. What was sequenced was blood. The sequence links TRBV18 to TRBJ1-5, and 8 junctional nucleotides match TRBD1. The receptor was isolated from a man between 18 and 35 years old in good health. The CDR3 region: CASSPLTGDQPQHF. The bases read TGTGCCAGCTCACCCCTGACAGGGGATCAGCCCCAGCATTTT.